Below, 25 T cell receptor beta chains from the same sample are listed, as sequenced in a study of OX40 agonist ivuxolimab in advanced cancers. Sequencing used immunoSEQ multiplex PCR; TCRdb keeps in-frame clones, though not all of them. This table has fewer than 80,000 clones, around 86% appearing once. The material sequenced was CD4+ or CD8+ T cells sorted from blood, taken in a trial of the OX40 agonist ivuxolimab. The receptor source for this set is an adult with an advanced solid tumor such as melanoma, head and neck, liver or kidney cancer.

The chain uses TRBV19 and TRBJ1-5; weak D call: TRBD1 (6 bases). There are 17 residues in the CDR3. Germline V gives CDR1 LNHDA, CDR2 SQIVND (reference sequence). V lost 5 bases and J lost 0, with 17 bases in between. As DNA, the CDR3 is TGTGCCAGTAGTGTAACGACAGGCGAGTATAGCAATCAGCCCCAGCATTTT. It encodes CASSVTTGEYSNQPQHF. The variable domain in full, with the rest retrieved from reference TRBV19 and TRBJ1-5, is DGGITQSPKYLFRKEGQNVTLSCEQNLNHDAMYWYRQDPGQGLRLIYYSQIVNDFQKGDIAEGYSVSREKKESFPLTVTSAQKNPTAFYLCASSVTTGEYSNQPQHFGDGTRLSIL.

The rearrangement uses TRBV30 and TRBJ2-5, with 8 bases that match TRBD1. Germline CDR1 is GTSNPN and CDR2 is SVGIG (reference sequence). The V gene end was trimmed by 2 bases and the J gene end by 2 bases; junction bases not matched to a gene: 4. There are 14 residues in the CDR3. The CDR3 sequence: CAWSSGGSQETQYF. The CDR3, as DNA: TGTGCCTGGAGTTCAGGGGGCTCTCAAGAGACCCAGTACTTC. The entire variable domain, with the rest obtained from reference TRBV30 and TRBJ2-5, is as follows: SQTIHQWPATLVQPVGSPLSLECTVEGTSNPNLYWYRQAAGRGLQLLFYSVGIGQISSEVPQNLSASRPQDRQFILSSKKLLLSDSGFYLCAWSSGGSQETQYFGPGTRLLVL.

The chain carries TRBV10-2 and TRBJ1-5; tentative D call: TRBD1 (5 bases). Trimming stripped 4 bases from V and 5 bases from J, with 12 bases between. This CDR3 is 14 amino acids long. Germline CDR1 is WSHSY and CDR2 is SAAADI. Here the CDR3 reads CASSARQYYQPQHF. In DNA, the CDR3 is TGCGCCAGCAGTGCTAGACAGTATTATCAGCCCCAGCATTTT.

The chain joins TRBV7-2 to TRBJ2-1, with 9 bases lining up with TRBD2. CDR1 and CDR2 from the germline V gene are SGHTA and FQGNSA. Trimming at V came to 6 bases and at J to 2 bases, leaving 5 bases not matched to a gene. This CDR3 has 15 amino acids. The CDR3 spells CASSFVAGAYNEQFF. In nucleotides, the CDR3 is TGTGCCAGCAGTTTTGTAGCGGGGGCCTACAATGAGCAGTTCTTC.

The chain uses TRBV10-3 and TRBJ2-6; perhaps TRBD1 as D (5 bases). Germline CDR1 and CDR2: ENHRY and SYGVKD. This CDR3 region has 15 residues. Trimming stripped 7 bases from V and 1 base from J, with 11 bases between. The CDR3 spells CAINKGQSGANVLTF. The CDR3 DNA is TGTGCCATCAATAAAGGACAATCTGGGGCCAACGTCCTGACTTTC.

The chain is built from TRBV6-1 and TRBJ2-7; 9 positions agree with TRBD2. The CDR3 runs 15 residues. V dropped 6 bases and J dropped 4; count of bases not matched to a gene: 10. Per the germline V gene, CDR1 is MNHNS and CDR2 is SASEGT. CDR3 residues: CASSPWLAGSYEQYF. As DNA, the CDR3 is TGTGCCAGCAGCCCGTGGCTAGCGGGAAGTTACGAGCAGTACTTC.

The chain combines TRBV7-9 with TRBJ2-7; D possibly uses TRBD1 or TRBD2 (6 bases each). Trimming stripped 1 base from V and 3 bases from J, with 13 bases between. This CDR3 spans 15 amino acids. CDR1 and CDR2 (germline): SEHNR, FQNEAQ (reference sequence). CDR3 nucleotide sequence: TGTGCCAGCAGCTTAGAGGGGGGTAGAGGCTACGAGCAGTACTTC. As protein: CASSLEGGRGYEQYF.

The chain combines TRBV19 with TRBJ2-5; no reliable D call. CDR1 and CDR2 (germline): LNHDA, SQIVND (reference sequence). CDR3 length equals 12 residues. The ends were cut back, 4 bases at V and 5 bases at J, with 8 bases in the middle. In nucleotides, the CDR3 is TGTGCCAGTAGTACCCGTGGGGAGACCCAGTACTTC. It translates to CASSTRGETQYF.

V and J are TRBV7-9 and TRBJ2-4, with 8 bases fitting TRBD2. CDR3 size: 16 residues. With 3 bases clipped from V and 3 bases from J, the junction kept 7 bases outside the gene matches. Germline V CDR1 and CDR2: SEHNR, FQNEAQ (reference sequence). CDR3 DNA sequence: TGTGCCAGCAGCTTGGGACTAGAGAGGGGCAAAAACATTCAGTACTTC. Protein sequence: CASSLGLERGKNIQYF.

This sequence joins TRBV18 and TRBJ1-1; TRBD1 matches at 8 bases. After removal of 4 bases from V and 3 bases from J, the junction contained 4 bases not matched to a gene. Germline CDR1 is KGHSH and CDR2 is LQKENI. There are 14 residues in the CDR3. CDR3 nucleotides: TGTGCCAGCTCACAAAACAGGGGGGACACTGAAGCTTTCTTT. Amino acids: CASSQNRGDTEAFF.

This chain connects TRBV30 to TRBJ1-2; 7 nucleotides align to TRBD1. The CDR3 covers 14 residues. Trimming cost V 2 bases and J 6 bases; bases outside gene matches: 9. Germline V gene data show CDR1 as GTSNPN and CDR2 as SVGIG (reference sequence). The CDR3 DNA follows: TGTGCCTGGAGTATACCGACAGGGAGGGATGGCTACACCTTC. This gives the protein CAWSIPTGRDGYTF. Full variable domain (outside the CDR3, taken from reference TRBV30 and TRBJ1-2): SQTIHQWPATLVQPVGSPLSLECTVEGTSNPNLYWYRQAAGRGLQLLFYSVGIGQISSEVPQNLSASRPQDRQFILSSKKLLLSDSGFYLCAWSIPTGRDGYTFGSGTRLTVV.

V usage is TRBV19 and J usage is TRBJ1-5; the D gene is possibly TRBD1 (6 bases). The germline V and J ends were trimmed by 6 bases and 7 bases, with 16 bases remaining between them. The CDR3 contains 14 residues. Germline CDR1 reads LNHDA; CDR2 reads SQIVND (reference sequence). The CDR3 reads CASRQNRVSQPQHF. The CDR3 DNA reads TGTGCCAGTAGACAGAACAGGGTGAGCCAGCCCCAGCATTTT.

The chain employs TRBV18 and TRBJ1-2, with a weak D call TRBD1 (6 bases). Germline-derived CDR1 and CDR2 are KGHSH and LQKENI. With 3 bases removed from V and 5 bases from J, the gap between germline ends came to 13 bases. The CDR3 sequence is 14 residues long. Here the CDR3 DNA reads TGTGCCAGCTCACCCGAAGTAGGGGGATATGGCTACACCTTC. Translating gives CASSPEVGGYGYTF.

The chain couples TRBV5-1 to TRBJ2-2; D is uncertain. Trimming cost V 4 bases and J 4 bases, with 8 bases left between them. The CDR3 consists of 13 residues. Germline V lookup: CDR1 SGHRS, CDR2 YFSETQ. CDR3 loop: CASSEGLTGELFF. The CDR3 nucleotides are TGCGCCAGCAGCGAAGGCCTCACCGGGGAGCTGTTTTTT.

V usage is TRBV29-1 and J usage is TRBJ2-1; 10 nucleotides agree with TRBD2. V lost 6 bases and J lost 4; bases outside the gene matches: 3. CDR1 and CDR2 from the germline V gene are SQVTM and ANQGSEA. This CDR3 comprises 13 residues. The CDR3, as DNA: TGCAGCGTCGGGACTAGCGATTACAATGAGCAGTTCTTC. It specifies CSVGTSDYNEQFF.

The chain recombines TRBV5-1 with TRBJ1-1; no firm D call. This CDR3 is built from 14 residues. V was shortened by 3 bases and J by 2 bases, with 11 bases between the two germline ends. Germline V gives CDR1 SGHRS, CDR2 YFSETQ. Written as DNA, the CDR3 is TGCGCCAGCAGCTCGACCGTAGTAAACACTGAAGCTTTCTTT. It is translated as CASSSTVVNTEAFF.

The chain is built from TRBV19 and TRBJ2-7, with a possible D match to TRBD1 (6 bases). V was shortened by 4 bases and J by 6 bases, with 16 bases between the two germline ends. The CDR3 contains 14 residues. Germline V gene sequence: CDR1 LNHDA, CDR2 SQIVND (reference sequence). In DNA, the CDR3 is TGTGCCAGTAGTACCCGGGGCAGGGGTGGCGAGCAGTACTTC. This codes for CASSTRGRGGEQYF.

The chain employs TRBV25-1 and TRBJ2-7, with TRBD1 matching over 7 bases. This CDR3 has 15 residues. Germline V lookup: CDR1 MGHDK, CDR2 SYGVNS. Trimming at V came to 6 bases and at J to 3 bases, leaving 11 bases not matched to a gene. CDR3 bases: TGTGCCAGCAGGGGGTCGGGGACAGTAATCTACGAGCAGTACTTC. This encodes CASRGSGTVIYEQYF.

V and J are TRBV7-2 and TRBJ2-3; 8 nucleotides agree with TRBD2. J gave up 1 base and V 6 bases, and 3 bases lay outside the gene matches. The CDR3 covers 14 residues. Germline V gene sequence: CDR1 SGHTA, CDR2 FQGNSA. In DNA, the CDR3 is TGTGCCAGCAGAGCGGGAGTGGGCACAGATACGCAGTATTTT. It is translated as CASRAGVGTDTQYF.

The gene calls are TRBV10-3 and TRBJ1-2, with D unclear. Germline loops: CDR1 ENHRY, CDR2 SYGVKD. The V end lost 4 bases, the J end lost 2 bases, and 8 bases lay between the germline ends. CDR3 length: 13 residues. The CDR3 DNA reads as TGTGCCATCAGTGGACAAACAAACTATGGCTACACCTTC. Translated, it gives CAISGQTNYGYTF.

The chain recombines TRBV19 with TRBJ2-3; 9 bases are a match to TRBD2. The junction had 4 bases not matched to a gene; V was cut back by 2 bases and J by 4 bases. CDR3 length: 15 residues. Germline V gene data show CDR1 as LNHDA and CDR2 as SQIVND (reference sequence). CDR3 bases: TGTGCCAGTAGTATATCTAGCGGGGCGGCAGATACGCAGTATTTT. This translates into CASSISSGAADTQYF.

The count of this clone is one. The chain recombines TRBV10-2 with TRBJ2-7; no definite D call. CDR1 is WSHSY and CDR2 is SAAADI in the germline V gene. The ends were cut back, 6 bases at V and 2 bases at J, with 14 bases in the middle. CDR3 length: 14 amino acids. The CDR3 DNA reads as TGCGCCAGCAGAGACCGGGCCCGGGCCTACGAGCAGTACTTC. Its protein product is CASRDRARAYEQYF.

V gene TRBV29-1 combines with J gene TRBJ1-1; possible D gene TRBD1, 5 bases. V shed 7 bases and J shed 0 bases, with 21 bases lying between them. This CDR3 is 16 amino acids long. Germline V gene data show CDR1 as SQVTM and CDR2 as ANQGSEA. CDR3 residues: CSAEHASDTLNTEAFF. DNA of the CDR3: TGCAGCGCCGAGCATGCATCGGACACCCTGAACACTGAAGCTTTCTTT.

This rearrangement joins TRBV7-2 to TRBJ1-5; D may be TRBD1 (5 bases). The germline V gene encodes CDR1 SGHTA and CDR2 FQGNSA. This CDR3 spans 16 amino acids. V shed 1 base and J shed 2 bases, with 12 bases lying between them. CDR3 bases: TGTGCCAGCAGCTTAGTAGGGGTAGCGGGCAATCAGCCCCAGCATTTT. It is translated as CASSLVGVAGNQPQHF.

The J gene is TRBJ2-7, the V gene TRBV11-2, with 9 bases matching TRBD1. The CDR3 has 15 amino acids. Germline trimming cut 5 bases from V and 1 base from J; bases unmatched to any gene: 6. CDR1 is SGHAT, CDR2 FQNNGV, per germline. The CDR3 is CASSPGQGQSYEQYF. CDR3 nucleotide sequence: TGTGCCAGCAGCCCCGGACAGGGGCAATCCTACGAGCAGTACTTC.